This T cell receptor (beta chain) comes out of a study of long-term antiretroviral therapy in people with HIV. Survey level was the resolution at which the v3.0 immunoSEQ assay ran. The protocol was immunoSEQ multiplex PCR, while the TCRdb copy is restricted to in-frame clones and leaves out a portion. Found here are under 25,000 clones, about 92% of them singletons; the top ten hold about 8.9%. V lost 10 bases and J lost 7; bases outside the gene matches: 9. The length of the CDR3 is 14 residues. Germline V CDR1 and CDR2: ENHRY, SYGVKD. DNA was extracted from around 1-9.1 million thawed cryopreserved PBMC.

The chain carries TRBV10-3 and TRBJ2-3; TRBD1 aligns across 12 bases. The TCR originated in a middle-aged woman with HIV. The material sequenced was unsorted PBMCs, taken 7.6 years after starting antiretroviral therapy. DNA for the CDR3: TGTGCCACCGAACCGGGACAGGGGGCGAATACGCAGTATTTT. It encodes CATEPGQGANTQYF.